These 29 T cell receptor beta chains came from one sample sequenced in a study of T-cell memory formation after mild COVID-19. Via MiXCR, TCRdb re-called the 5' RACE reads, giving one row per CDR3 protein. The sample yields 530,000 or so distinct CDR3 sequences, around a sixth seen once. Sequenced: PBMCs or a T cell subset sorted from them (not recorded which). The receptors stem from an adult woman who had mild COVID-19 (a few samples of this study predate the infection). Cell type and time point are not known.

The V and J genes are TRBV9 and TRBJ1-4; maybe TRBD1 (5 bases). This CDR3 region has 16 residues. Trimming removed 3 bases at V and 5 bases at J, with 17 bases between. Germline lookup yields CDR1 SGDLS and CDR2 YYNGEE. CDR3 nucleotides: TGTGCCAGCAGCGCCGACCCAGGGCTAAGGAATGAAAAACTGTTTTTT. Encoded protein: CASSADPGLRNEKLFF. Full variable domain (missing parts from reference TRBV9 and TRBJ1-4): DSGVTQTPKHLITATGQRVTLRCSPRSGDLSVYWYQQSLDQGLQFLIQYYNGEERAKGNILERFSAQQFPDLHSELNLSSLELGDSALYFCASSADPGLRNEKLFFGSGTQLSVL.

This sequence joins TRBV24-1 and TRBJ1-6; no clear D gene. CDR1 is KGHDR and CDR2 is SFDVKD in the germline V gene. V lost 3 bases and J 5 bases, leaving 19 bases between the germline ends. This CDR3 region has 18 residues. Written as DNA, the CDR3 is TGTGCCACCAGTGATACTGCTTGGGAGGCAGGTAATAATTCACCCCTCCACTTT. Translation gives CATSDTAWEAGNNSPLHF.

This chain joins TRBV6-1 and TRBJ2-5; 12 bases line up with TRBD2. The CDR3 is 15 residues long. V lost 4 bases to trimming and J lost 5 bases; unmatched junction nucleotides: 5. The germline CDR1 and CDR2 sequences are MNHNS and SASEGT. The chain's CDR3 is CASSGTSGILETQYF. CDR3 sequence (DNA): TGTGCCAGCAGTGGGACTAGCGGGATTTTGGAGACCCAGTACTTC.

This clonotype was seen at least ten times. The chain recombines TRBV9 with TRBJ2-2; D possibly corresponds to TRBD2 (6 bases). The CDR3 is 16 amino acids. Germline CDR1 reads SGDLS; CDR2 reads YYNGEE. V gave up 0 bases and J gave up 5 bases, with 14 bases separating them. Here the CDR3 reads CASSVVRGARTGELFF. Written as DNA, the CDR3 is TGTGCCAGCAGCGTAGTACGCGGGGCCCGAACCGGGGAGCTGTTTTTT.

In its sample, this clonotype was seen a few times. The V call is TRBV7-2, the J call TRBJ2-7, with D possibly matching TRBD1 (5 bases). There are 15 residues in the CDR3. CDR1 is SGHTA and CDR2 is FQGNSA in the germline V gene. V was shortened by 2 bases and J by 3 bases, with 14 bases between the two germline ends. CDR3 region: CASSLPPRTIYEQYF. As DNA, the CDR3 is TGTGCCAGCAGCTTACCCCCCAGGACAATCTACGAGCAGTACTTC.

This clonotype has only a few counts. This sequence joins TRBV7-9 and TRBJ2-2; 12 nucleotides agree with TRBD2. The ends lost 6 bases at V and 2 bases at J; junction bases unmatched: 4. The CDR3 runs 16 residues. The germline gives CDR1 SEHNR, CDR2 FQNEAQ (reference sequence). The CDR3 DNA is TGTGCCAGCAGTTGGACTAGCGGGGCCAACACCGGGGAGCTGTTTTTT. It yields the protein CASSWTSGANTGELFF.

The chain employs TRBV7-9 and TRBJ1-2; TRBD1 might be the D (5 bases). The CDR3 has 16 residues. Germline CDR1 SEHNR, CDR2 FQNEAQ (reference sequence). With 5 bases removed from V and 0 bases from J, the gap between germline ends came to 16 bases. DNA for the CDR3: TGTGCCAGCAGCGGACTCGGGACCAGGGCTAACTATGGCTACACCTTC. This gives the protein CASSGLGTRANYGYTF.

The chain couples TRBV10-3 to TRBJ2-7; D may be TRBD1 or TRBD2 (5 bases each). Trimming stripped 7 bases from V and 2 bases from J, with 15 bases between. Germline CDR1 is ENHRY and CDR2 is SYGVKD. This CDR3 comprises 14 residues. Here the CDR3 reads CAIKRGDGTYEQYF. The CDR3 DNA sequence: TGTGCCATCAAGCGAGGGGATGGGACCTACGAGCAGTACTTC.

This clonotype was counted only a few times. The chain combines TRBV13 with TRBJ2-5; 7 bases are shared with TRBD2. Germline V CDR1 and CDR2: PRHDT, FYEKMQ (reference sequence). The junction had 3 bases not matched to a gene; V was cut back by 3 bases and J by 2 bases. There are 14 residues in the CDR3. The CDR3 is CASSFLGLQETQYF. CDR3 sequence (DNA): TGTGCCAGCAGCTTCTTGGGACTACAAGAGACCCAGTACTTC.

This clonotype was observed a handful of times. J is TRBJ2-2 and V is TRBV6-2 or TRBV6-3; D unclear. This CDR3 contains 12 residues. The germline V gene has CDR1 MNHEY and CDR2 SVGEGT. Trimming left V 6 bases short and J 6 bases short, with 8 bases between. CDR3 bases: TGTGCCAGCAGAGCGTCTCCCGGGGAGCTGTTTTTT. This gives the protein CASRASPGELFF.

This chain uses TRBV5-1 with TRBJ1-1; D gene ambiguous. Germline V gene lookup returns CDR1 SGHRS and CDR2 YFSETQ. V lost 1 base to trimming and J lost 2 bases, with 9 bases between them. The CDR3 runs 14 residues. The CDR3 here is CASSLYQANTEAFF. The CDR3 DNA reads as TGCGCCAGCAGCTTGTATCAGGCCAACACTGAAGCTTTCTTT.

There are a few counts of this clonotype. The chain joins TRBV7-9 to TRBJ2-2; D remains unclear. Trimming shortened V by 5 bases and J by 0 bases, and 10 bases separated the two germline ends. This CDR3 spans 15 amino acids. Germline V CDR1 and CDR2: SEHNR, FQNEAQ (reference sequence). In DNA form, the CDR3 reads TGTGCCAGCAGCGCCGACTTGGCGAACACCGGGGAGCTGTTTTTT. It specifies CASSADLANTGELFF. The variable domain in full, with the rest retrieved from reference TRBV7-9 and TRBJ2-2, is DTGVSQNPRHKITKRGQNVTFRCDPISEHNRLYWYRQTLGQGPEFLTYFQNEAQLEKSRLLSDRFSAERPKGSFSTLEIQRTEQGDSAMYLCASSADLANTGELFFGEGSRLTVL.

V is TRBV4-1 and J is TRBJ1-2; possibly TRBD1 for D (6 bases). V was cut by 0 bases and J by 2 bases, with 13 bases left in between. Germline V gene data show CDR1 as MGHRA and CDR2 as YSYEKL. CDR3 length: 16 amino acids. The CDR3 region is CASSQDPGVRNYGYTF. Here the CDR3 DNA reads TGCGCCAGCAGCCAAGATCCAGGGGTGAGGAACTATGGCTACACCTTC.

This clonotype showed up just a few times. The CDR3 sequence: CATSREGTGNNSPLHF. In DNA, the CDR3 is TGTGCCACCAGCAGAGAGGGGACAGGGAATAATTCACCCCTCCACTTT. The V gene is TRBV15, the J gene TRBJ1-6; 9 bases fit TRBD1. The V gene's germline CDR1 is LNHNV and CDR2 YYDKDF (reference sequence). The CDR3 is 16 residues long. V shed 0 bases, J shed 5 bases, and the junction held 2 bases outside the gene matches.

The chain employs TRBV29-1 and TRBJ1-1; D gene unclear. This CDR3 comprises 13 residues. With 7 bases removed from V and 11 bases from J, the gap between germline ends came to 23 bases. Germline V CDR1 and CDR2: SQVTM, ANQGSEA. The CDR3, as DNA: TGCAGCGGAAAGAAAGGAGCCGGGGAGGACGCTTTCTTT. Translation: CSGKKGAGEDAFF.

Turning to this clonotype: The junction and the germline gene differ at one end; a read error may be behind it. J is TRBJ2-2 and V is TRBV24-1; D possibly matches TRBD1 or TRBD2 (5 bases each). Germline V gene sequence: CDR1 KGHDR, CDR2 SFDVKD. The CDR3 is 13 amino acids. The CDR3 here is CSTSNPGPGELFF. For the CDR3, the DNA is TGTTCCACCAGTAACCCGGGGCCCGGGGAGCTGTTTTTT.

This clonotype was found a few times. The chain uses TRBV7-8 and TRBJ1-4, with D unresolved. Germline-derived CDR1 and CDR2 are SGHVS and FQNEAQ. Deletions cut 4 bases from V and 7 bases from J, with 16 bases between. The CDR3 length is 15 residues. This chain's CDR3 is CASSSGRIRGEKLFF. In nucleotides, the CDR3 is TGTGCCAGCAGCTCAGGACGGATTCGGGGTGAAAAACTGTTTTTT.

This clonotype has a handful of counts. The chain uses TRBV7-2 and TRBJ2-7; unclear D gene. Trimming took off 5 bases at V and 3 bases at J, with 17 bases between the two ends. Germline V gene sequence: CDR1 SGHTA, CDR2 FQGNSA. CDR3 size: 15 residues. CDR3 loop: CASSPYGQANYEQYF. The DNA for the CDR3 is TGTGCCAGCAGCCCGTACGGCCAAGCCAACTACGAGCAGTACTTC.

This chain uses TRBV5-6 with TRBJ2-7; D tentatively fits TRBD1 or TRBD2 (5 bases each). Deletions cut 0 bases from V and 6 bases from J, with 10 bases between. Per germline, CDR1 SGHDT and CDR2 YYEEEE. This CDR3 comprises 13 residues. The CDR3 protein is CASSLARGAEQYF. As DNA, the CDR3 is TGTGCCAGCAGCTTGGCCAGAGGGGCCGAGCAGTACTTC. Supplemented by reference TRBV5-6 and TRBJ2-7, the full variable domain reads DAGVTQSPTHLIKTRGQQVTLRCSPKSGHDTVSWYQQALGQGPQFIFQYYEEEERQRGNFPDRFSGHQFPNYSSELNVNALLLGDSALYLCASSLARGAEQYFGPGTRLTVT.

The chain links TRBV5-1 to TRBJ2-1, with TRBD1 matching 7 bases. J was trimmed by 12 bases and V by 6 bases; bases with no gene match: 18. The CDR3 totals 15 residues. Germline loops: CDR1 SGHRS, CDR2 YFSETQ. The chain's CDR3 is CASTTGTDNTFWQFF. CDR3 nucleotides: TGCGCCAGCACCACCGGGACAGACAACACCTTCTGGCAGTTCTTC. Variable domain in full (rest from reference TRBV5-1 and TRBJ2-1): KAGVTQTPRYLIKTRGQQVTLSCSPISGHRSVSWYQQTPGQGLQFLFEYFSETQRNKGNFPGRFSGRQFSNSRSEMNVSTLELGDSALYLCASTTGTDNTFWQFFGPGTRLTVL.

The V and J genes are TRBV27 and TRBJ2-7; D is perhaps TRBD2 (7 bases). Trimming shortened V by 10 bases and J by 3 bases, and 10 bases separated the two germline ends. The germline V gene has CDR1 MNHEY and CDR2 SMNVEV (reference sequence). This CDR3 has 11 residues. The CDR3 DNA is TGTGCCACGGGGGGCGGCTACGAGCAGTACTTC. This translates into CATGGGYEQYF.

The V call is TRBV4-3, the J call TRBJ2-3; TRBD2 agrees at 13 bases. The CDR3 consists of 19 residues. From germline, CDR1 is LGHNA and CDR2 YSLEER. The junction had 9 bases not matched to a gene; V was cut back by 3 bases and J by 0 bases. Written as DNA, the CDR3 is TGCGCCAGCAGCCAGGGCTTGACTAGCGGGAGGAGTAGCACAGATACGCAGTATTTT. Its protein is CASSQGLTSGRSSTDTQYF.

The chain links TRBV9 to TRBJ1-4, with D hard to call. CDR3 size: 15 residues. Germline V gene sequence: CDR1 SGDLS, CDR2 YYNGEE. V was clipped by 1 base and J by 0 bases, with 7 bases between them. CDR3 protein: CASSVTATTNEKLFF. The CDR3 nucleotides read TGTGCCAGCAGCGTAACGGCTACAACTAATGAAAAACTGTTTTTT.

The CDR3 DNA reads as TGTGCCAGCAGCTCTCGCCGGGACAGGGTGATTAGGCGTGAAAAACTGTTTTTT. It specifies CASSSRRDRVIRREKLFF. The chain is built from TRBV7-2 and TRBJ1-4; 9 bases line up with TRBD1. Trimming took 4 bases from V and 7 from J; bases not matched to a gene: 16. Per germline, CDR1 SGHTA and CDR2 FQGNSA. The CDR3 has 18 residues.

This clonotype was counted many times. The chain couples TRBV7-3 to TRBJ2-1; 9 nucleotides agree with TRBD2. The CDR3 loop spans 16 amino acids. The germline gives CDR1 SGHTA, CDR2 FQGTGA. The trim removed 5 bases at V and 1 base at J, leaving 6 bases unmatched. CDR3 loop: CASSGLARGSYNEQFF. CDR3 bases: TGTGCCAGCAGCGGACTAGCGAGGGGGTCCTACAATGAGCAGTTCTTC.

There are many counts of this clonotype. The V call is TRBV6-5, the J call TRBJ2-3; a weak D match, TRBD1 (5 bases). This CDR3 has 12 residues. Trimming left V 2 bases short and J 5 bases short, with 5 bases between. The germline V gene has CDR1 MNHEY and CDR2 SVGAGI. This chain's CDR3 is CASSYRGDTQYF. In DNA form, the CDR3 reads TGTGCCAGCAGTTACAGGGGAGATACGCAGTATTTT.

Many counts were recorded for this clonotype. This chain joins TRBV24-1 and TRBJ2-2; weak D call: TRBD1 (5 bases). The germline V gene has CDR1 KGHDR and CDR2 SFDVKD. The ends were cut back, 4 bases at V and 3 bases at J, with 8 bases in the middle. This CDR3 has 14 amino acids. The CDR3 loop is CATSDGRDTGELFF. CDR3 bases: TGTGCCACCAGTGACGGCAGGGACACCGGGGAGCTGTTTTTT.

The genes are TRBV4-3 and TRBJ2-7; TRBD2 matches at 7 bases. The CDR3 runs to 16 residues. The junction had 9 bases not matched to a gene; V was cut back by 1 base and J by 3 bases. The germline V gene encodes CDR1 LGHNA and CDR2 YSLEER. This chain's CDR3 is CASSQVPGLLYYEQYF. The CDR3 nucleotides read TGCGCCAGCAGCCAAGTCCCGGGACTACTATACTACGAGCAGTACTTC.

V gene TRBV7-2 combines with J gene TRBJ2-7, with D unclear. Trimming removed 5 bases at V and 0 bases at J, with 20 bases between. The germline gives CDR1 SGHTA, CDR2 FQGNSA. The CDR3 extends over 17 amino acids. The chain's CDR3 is CASSLGFDVVSSYEQYF. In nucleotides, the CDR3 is TGTGCCAGCAGCCTGGGTTTCGACGTTGTATCCTCCTACGAGCAGTACTTC.